This passage covers 26 T cell receptor beta chains from one sample sequenced in a study of a mutant IDH1 vaccine in newly diagnosed glioma. These receptors have no known antigen. Assay used: immunoSEQ multiplex PCR; TCRdb lists only in-frame clones, some missing. The sample has over 30,000 clones, around nine tenths seen once; the top ten hold about 11%. Time point specified: week 47, end of study. Every vaccine dose comprised 300 ug of mutant IDH1 20-mer peptide plus topical imiquimod. The specimen comprised PBMCs, sampled from a glioma patient whose treatment included an IDH1 peptide vaccine. These TCRs come from a woman aged 25 to 45 with glioma.

The J gene is TRBJ1-1, the V gene TRBV7-8; D is ambiguous. Germline CDR1 and CDR2: SGHVS and FQNEAQ. This CDR3 comprises 13 residues. Trimming cost V 2 bases and J 8 bases, with 12 bases left between them. The chain's CDR3 is CASSLSVSREAFF. The CDR3 DNA sequence: TGTGCCAGCAGCTTATCCGTCTCCCGAGAAGCTTTCTTT.

This clone was counted a few times. This sequence joins TRBV4-3 and TRBJ1-1; possibly TRBD1 for D (6 bases). The CDR3 is made up of 16 amino acids. V lost 2 bases, J lost 1 base, and 14 bases lay in between. CDR1 LGHNA and CDR2 YSLEER come from the germline V gene. CDR3 bases: TGCGCCAGCAGCCAAAGGGCTACGGGGGCGAACACTGAAGCTTTCTTT. Its translation is CASSQRATGANTEAFF.

This clone occurred once. The chain has TRBV5-6 and TRBJ1-5; possibly TRBD1 for D (6 bases). Trimming took 4 bases from V and 3 from J, leaving 14 bases between them. The CDR3 spans 15 residues. The germline CDR1 and CDR2 sequences are SGHDT and YYEEEE. The CDR3 loop is CASSRGRGTNQPQHF. For the CDR3, the DNA is TGTGCCAGCAGCCGAGGGAGGGGGACCAATCAGCCCCAGCATTTT.

The chain has TRBV5-6 and TRBJ2-1; no clear D gene. The CDR3 runs to 11 residues. V lost 4 bases to trimming and J lost 10 bases, with 9 bases between them. Germline V gene sequence: CDR1 SGHDT, CDR2 YYEEEE. The CDR3 DNA sequence: TGTGCCAGCAGCGACATGGGGGAGCAGTTCTTC. This codes for CASSDMGEQFF.

CDR3 in amino acids: CATGQLDTGELFF. CDR3 DNA: TGTGCCACGGGACAGTTAGACACCGGGGAGCTGTTTTTT. The rearrangement links TRBV10-3 to TRBJ2-2; TRBD1 aligns across 7 bases. Looked up from germline, CDR1 is ENHRY and CDR2 is SYGVKD. The CDR3 is 13 residues long. The J segment lost 3 bases and the V segment lost 10 bases, leaving 5 bases of the junction unmatched.

The V gene is TRBV7-8, the J gene TRBJ1-6; no firm D call. Germline CDR1 reads SGHVS; CDR2 reads FQNEAQ. V lost 5 bases and J lost 10, with 15 bases in between. This CDR3 has 14 residues. This CDR3 reads CASSPREGSSPLHF. The CDR3 region has the DNA TGTGCCAGCAGCCCCCGAGAGGGTAGCTCACCCCTCCACTTT.

V and J are TRBV29-1 and TRBJ2-7, with D possibly matching TRBD2 (5 bases). CDR1 is SQVTM and CDR2 is ANQGSEA in the germline V gene. V was clipped by 5 bases and J by 0 bases, with 11 bases between them. This CDR3 is 13 amino acids long. CDR3 in amino acids: CSVLEGSSYEQYF. In DNA, the CDR3 is TGCAGCGTTCTTGAGGGAAGCTCCTACGAGCAGTACTTC.

The gene calls are TRBV19 and TRBJ1-3; D remains ambiguous. Looked up from germline, CDR1 is LNHDA and CDR2 is SQIVND (reference sequence). CDR3 size: 14 residues. Deletions cut 1 base from V and 3 bases from J, with 7 bases between. The CDR3 DNA sequence: TGTGCCAGTAGTATAGTCAACCTTGGAAACACCATATATTTT. This translates into CASSIVNLGNTIYF.

The V call is TRBV7-2, the J call TRBJ1-4; D gene uncertain. The V gene's germline CDR1 is SGHTA and CDR2 FQGNSA. The length of the CDR3 is 14 residues. V was shortened by 5 bases and J by 5 bases, with 12 bases between the two germline ends. CDR3 bases: TGTGCCAGCAGCCCAAGATACACGAATGAAAAACTGTTTTTT. Translated, it gives CASSPRYTNEKLFF.

This clone was recorded a few times. The chain carries TRBV5-1 and TRBJ1-6; 7 bases fit TRBD1. The CDR3 contains 14 residues. Per the germline V gene, CDR1 is SGHRS and CDR2 is YFSETQ. The J segment lost 6 bases and the V segment lost 4 bases, leaving 4 bases of the junction unmatched. CDR3 loop: CASSTGASNSPLHF. CDR3 nucleotide sequence: TGCGCCAGCAGCACAGGGGCCTCTAATTCACCCCTCCACTTT.

This clone has a handful of counts. The rearrangement links TRBV10-3 to TRBJ1-5; D gene unclear. The V end was cut by 8 bases, the J end by 6 bases, with 14 bases between. The CDR3 is made up of 13 amino acids. The germline CDR1 and CDR2 sequences are ENHRY and SYGVKD. CDR3 sequence: CAIAPFGSQPQHF. CDR3 coding DNA: TGTGCCATCGCCCCCTTTGGTAGTCAGCCCCAGCATTTT.

The rearrangement joins TRBV6-1 to TRBJ2-7, with 7 nucleotides matching TRBD2. V shed 1 base, J shed 4 bases, and the junction held 7 bases outside the gene matches. This CDR3 comprises 15 residues. CDR1 MNHNS and CDR2 SASEGT come from the germline V gene. The chain's CDR3 is CASSEGGLIKYEQYF. For the CDR3, the DNA is TGTGCCAGCAGTGAAGGGGGACTAATTAAATACGAGCAGTACTTC.

This clone came up once. This chain connects TRBV2 to TRBJ1-2, with D unresolved. Germline loops: CDR1 SNHLY, CDR2 FYNNEI. Trimming cost V 3 bases and J 7 bases, with 12 bases left between them. The CDR3 runs to 13 residues. The CDR3: CASSEVQLRGYTF. The CDR3 DNA reads TGTGCCAGCAGTGAGGTACAGCTCCGTGGCTACACCTTC.

This chain links TRBV6-5 with TRBJ1-4, with 7 bases aligning to TRBD1. Germline V gene lookup returns CDR1 MNHEY and CDR2 SVGAGI. CDR3 length: 14 amino acids. V dropped 7 bases and J dropped 8; count of bases not matched to a gene: 10. DNA for the CDR3: TGTGCCAGCAAGAAGGGGGCAATCCGCGAAAAACTGTTTTTT. Translated: CASKKGAIREKLFF.

J is TRBJ2-4 and V is TRBV9, with D perhaps TRBD1 or TRBD2 (6 bases each). This CDR3 has 14 residues. Trimming left V 3 bases short and J 8 bases short, with 15 bases between. Germline CDR1 SGDLS, CDR2 YYNGEE. The CDR3 spells CASSGSGGRDIQYF. The CDR3 DNA reads as TGTGCCAGCAGCGGGTCTGGGGGGCGGGACATTCAGTACTTC.

This clone appeared once. The rearrangement links TRBV5-4 to TRBJ1-1; 12 positions match TRBD1. V trimming: 1 base; J trimming: 5 bases; junction bases outside the gene matches: 6. The CDR3 runs 16 residues. CDR1 and CDR2 (germline): SGHNT, YYREEE (reference sequence). In DNA form, the CDR3 reads TGTGCCAGCAGCTTGTTGGGACAGGGGGCATGGACTGAAGCTTTCTTT. Amino acids: CASSLLGQGAWTEAFF.

The chain uses TRBV6-6 and TRBJ2-7; a weak D match, TRBD2 (7 bases). V shed 6 bases and J shed 0 bases, with 18 bases lying between them. The CDR3 consists of 16 residues. Germline lookup yields CDR1 MNHNY and CDR2 SVGAGI (reference sequence). This chain's CDR3 is CASRRGGSSSSYEQYF. The CDR3 DNA reads as TGTGCCAGCAGGAGGGGGGGAAGCTCCTCCTCCTACGAGCAGTACTTC.

This chain joins TRBV4-1 and TRBJ1-6; no clear D. V lost 0 bases and J lost 11, with 8 bases in between. The CDR3 loop spans 13 amino acids. Looked up from germline, CDR1 is MGHRA and CDR2 is YSYEKL. The CDR3, as DNA: TGCGCCAGCAGCCAAGAAACAACCCCACCCCTCCACTTT. Translated, it gives CASSQETTPPLHF.

The chain carries TRBV4-1 and TRBJ2-2; TRBD1 might be the D (6 bases). V was shortened by 1 base and J by 0 bases, with 15 bases between the two germline ends. CDR3 length: 18 amino acids. Germline values: CDR1 MGHRA, CDR2 YSYEKL. CDR3 in amino acids: CASSQGGGQTSNTGELFF. CDR3 bases: TGCGCCAGCAGCCAAGGAGGAGGACAGACTTCGAACACCGGGGAGCTGTTTTTT.

This chain joins TRBV14 and TRBJ2-7; 7 bases match TRBD2. V shed 0 bases and J 0 bases; nucleotides not matched to a gene: 2. Germline V lookup: CDR1 SGHDN, CDR2 FVKESK. The CDR3 consists of 15 residues. CDR3 loop: CASSQEGGSSYEQYF. DNA of the CDR3: TGTGCCAGCAGCCAAGAAGGCGGGAGCTCCTACGAGCAGTACTTC.

The rearrangement links TRBV9 to TRBJ1-2; TRBD1 matches at 7 bases. The CDR3 has 15 residues. The V gene's germline CDR1 is SGDLS and CDR2 YYNGEE. The trim removed 4 bases at V and 4 bases at J, leaving 10 bases unmatched. CDR3 loop: CASSNRQGQSYGYTF. CDR3 bases: TGTGCCAGCAGCAACCGACAGGGACAGAGCTATGGCTACACCTTC.

This chain's CDR3 is CASSLMAEAFF. CDR3 nucleotide sequence: TGTGCCAGCAGCTTAATGGCTGAAGCTTTCTTT. This chain joins TRBV7-8 and TRBJ1-1; no clear D. Deletions cut 2 bases from V and 6 bases from J, with 4 bases between. Per germline, CDR1 SGHVS and CDR2 FQNEAQ. This CDR3 has 11 residues. The full variable domain, its missing parts supplied by reference TRBV7-8 and TRBJ1-1, is GAGVSQSPRYKVAKRGQDVALRCDPISGHVSLFWYQQALGQGPEFLTYFQNEAQLDKSGLPSDRFFAERPEGSVSTLKIQRTQQEDSAVYLCASSLMAEAFFGQGTRLTVV.

This chain uses TRBV9 with TRBJ2-6; D gene uncertain. The CDR3 loop spans 15 amino acids. Germline V gene lookup returns CDR1 SGDLS and CDR2 YYNGEE. V lost 0 bases and J lost 0, with 4 bases in between. DNA for the CDR3: TGTGCCAGCAGCGTAGAAGGCTCTGGGGCCAACGTCCTGACTTTC. Amino acids: CASSVEGSGANVLTF.

V gene TRBV18 combines with J gene TRBJ2-1; D possibly matches TRBD1 or TRBD2 (5 bases each). The V gene's germline CDR1 is KGHSH and CDR2 LQKENI. V lost 3 bases to trimming and J lost 5 bases, with 11 bases between them. The CDR3 sequence is 14 residues long. As DNA, the CDR3 is TGTGCCAGCTCACCTAGGGACCTCAACAATGAGCAGTTCTTC. Translation gives CASSPRDLNNEQFF.

Only one count was recorded for this clone. The chain carries TRBV5-4 and TRBJ2-3; perhaps D is TRBD1 or TRBD2 (5 bases each). The germline V gene encodes CDR1 SGHNT and CDR2 YYREEE (reference sequence). The CDR3 runs 13 residues. Trimming cost V 9 bases and J 3 bases, with 14 bases left between them. The CDR3 spells CATTGWGTDTQYF. DNA for the CDR3: TGTGCCACCACCGGGTGGGGGACAGATACGCAGTATTTT. The full variable domain, its missing parts supplied by reference TRBV5-4 and TRBJ2-3, is ETGVTQSPTHLIKTRGQQVTLRCSSQSGHNTVSWYQQALGQGPQFIFQYYREEENGRGNFPPRFSGLQFPNYSSELNVNALELDDSALYLCATTGWGTDTQYFGPGTRLTVL.

The DNA for the CDR3 is TGCGCCAGCAGCCAAGAGGTACGGCCAGGGACGAATGGCTACACCTTC. It yields the protein CASSQEVRPGTNGYTF. V usage is TRBV4-3 and J usage is TRBJ1-2, with a weak D call TRBD1 (5 bases). CDR3 length: 16 residues. V was trimmed by 0 bases and J by 6 bases, leaving 17 bases between them. The V gene's germline CDR1 is LGHNA and CDR2 YSLEER.